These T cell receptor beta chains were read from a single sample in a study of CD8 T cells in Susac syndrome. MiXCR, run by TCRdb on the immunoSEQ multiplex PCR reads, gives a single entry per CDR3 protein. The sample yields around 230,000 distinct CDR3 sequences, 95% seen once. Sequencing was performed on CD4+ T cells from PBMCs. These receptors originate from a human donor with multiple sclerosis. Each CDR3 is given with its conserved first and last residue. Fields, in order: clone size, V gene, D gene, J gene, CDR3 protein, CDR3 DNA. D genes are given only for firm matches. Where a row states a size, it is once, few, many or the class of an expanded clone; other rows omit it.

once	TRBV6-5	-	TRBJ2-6	CASSYARASGANVLTF	TGTGCCAGCAGTTATGCTCGGGCGTCTGGGGCCAACGTCCTGACTTTC
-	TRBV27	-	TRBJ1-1	CASGILDSLNTEAFF	TGTGCCAGCGGCATCTTAGACAGTCTGAACACTGAAGCTTTCTTT
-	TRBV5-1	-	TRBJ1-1	CASSLVPVNTEAFF	TGCGCCAGCAGCTTGGTCCCAGTGAACACTGAAGCTTTCTTT
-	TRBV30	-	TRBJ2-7	CAWSVVLSYEQYF	TGTGCCTGGAGTGTAGTTCTCTCCTACGAGCAGTACTTC
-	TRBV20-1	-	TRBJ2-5	CSASLSMETQYF	TGCAGTGCTAGTTTATCAATGGAGACCCAGTACTTC
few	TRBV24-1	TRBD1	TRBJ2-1	CATSSGGTGGNEQFF	TGTGCCACCAGCTCCGGAGGGACAGGGGGCAATGAGCAGTTCTTC
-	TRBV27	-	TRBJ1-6	CASSLSGPYNSPLHF	TGTGCCAGCAGTTTGTCCGGGCCCTATAATTCACCCCTCCACTTT
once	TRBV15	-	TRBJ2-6	CATSSETVTGANVLTF	TGTGCCACCAGCAGTGAAACAGTGACTGGGGCCAACGTCCTGACTTTC
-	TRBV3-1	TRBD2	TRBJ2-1	CASSQRSGNTNEQFF	TGTGCCAGCAGCCAAAGAAGCGGGAATACGAATGAGCAGTTCTTC
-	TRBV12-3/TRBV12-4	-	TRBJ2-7	CASSLDVGWYEQYF	TGTGCCAGCAGTTTAGATGTAGGGTGGTACGAGCAGTACTTC
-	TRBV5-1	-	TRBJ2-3	CASSLADSSTDTQYF	TGCGCCAGCAGCTTGGCTGATTCCAGCACAGATACGCAGTATTTT
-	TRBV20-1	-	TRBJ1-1	CSATDRPNTEAFF	TGCAGTGCCACAGACAGACCGAACACTGAAGCTTTCTTT
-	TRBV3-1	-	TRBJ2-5	CASSQEGLLETQYF	TGTGCCAGCAGCCAAGAGGGACTGTTGGAGACCCAGTACTTC
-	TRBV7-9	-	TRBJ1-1	CASSLDLGLGNTEAFF	TGTGCCAGCAGCTTAGATCTGGGGCTGGGAAACACTGAAGCTTTCTTT
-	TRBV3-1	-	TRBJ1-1	CASSQQSWRPEAFF	TGTGCCAGCAGCCAACAGAGCTGGAGGCCTGAAGCTTTCTTT
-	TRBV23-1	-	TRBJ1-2	CASGKRGRLNYGYTF	TGCGCCAGCGGAAAACGGGGGCGACTTAACTATGGCTACACCTTC
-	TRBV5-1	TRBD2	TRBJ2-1	CASSAAGGIGEQFF	TGCGCCAGCAGCGCAGCGGGGGGGATCGGTGAGCAGTTCTTC
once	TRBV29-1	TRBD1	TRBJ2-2	CSVGSGGIGELFF	TGCAGCGTTGGGTCAGGGGGCATCGGGGAGCTGTTTTTT
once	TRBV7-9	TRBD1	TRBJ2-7	CASSLIDRVGEQYF	TGTGCCAGCAGCTTAATAGACAGGGTCGGCGAGCAGTACTTC
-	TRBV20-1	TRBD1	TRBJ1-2	CSATKTGARGYTF	TGCAGTGCTACAAAGACAGGGGCCAGAGGCTACACCTTC
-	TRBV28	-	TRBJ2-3	CAGRAGSTDTQYF	TGTGCCGGACGGGCAGGTTCCACAGATACGCAGTATTTT
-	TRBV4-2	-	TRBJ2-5	CASSQEWASRGTLQAGETQYF	TGTGCCAGCAGCCAAGAGTGGGCAAGCAGGGGGACTCTCCAGGCGGGAGAGACCCAGTACTTC
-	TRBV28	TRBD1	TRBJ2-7	CASRGTGAGSYEQYF	TGTGCCAGCAGGGGGACAGGGGCCGGCTCCTACGAGCAGTACTTC
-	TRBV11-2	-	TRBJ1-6	CASSLRGFDSPLHF	TGTGCCAGCAGCCTCAGGGGTTTTGATTCACCCCTCCACTTT
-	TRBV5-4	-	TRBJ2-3	CASSLVGFMGPATDTQYF	TGTGCCAGCAGCTTGGTCGGCTTCATGGGGCCCGCCACAGATACGCAGTATTTT
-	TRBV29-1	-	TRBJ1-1	CSVGEGSTFF	-
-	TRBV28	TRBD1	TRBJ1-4	CASRMLPGTVGKLFF	TGTGCCAGCAGAATGCTCCCCGGGACAGTTGGAAAACTGTTTTTT
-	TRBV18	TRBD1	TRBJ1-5	CASSPGRGPNQPQHF	TGTGCCAGCTCACCAGGAAGGGGGCCTAATCAGCCCCAGCATTTT
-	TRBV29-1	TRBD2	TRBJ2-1	CSGARTSSYNEQFF	TGCAGCGGTGCCCGGACTAGCTCCTACAATGAGCAGTTCTTC
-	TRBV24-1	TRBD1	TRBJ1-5	CATTGTGHSNQPQHF	TGTGCCACCACCGGGACAGGGCATAGCAATCAGCCCCAGCATTTT
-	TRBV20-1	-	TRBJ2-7	CSARGTYRKPPYEQYF	TGCAGTGCTAGAGGGACATACCGAAAACCGCCCTACGAGCAGTACTTC
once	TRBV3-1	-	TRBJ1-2	CASSQGGQTYYGYTF	TGTGCCAGCAGCCAAGGCGGACAGACCTACTATGGCTACACCTTC
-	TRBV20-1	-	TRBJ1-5	CSAGTGNQPQHF	TGCAGTGCTGGGACTGGAAATCAGCCCCAGCATTTT
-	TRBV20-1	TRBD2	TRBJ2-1	CSASGGTSGEGNEQFF	TGCAGTGCTAGCGGGGGGACTAGCGGGGAGGGAAATGAGCAGTTCTTC
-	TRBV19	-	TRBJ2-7	CASSMTSFTYEQYF	TGTGCCAGTAGTATGACCTCGTTTACCTACGAGCAGTACTTC
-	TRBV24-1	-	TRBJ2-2	CATQDENTGELFF	TGTGCCACCCAGGACGAGAACACCGGGGAGCTGTTTTTT
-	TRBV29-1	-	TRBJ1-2	CSVEVGGVGYGYTF	TGCAGCGTTGAAGTGGGGGGGGTAGGCTATGGCTACACCTTC
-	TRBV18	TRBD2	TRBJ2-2	CASTTSSGELFF	TGTGCCAGCACGACTAGCTCCGGGGAGCTGTTTTTT
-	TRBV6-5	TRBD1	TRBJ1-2	CASSYLQGAHYGYTF	TGTGCCAGCAGTTACTTGCAGGGGGCACACTATGGCTACACCTTC
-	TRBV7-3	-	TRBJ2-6	CASSWGTGANVLTF	TGTGCCAGCAGCTGGGGAACTGGGGCCAACGTCCTGACTTTC
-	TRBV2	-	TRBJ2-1	CASNAVNEQFF	TGTGCCAGCAACGCGGTCAATGAGCAGTTCTTC
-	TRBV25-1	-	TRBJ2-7	CASSVRGAGEQYF	TGTGCCAGCAGCGTCAGGGGGGCTGGCGAGCAGTACTTC
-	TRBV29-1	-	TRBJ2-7	CSVETGTYEQYF	TGCAGCGTCGAAACAGGGACCTACGAGCAGTACTTC
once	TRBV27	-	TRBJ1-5	CASSLTRQVGSPQHF	TGTGCCAGCAGTTTAACCAGACAGGTTGGGTCACCCCAGCATTTT
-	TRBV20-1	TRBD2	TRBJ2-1	CSGHLAGVNNEQFF	TGCAGTGGGCACCTAGCGGGGGTGAACAATGAGCAGTTCTTC
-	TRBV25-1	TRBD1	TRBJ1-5	CASSESGTGRGQPQHF	TGTGCCAGCAGTGAATCGGGGACAGGACGAGGTCAGCCCCAGCATTTT
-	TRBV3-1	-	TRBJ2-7	CASSWIRDAKSGYEQYF	TGTGCCAGCAGCTGGATCCGGGACGCCAAATCGGGCTACGAGCAGTACTTC
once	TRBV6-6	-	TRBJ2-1	CASSYEIRLGDNEQFF	TGTGCCAGCAGTTACGAAATTCGACTAGGGGACAATGAGCAGTTCTTC
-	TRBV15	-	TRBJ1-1	CATSRPRATEAFF	TGTGCCACCAGCAGGCCCAGGGCCACTGAAGCTTTCTTT
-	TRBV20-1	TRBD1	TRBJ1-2	CSAPGPGQDIGGYTF	TGCAGTGCCCCGGGCCCGGGACAGGATATTGGAGGCTACACCTTC
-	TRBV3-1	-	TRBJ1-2	CASSLRQDESGYTF	TGTGCCAGCAGCCTTCGACAGGATGAATCTGGCTACACCTTC
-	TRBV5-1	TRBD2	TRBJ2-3	CASSERTSGDTQYF	TGCGCCAGCAGCGAAAGGACTAGCGGGGATACGCAGTATTTT
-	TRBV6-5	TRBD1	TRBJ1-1	CALRTGHSEAFF	TGTGCCCTTCGGACAGGACACTCCGAGGCTTTCTTT
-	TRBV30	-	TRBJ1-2	CAWSVTRGEFPNYGYTF	TGTGCCTGGAGTGTAACGAGGGGGGAGTTCCCTAACTATGGCTACACCTTC
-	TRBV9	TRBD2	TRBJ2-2	CASSLRSTTSGYTGELFF	TGTGCCAGCAGCTTGCGAAGTACGACTAGCGGGTACACCGGGGAGCTGTTTTTT
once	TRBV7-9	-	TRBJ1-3	CASSSITAENTIYF	TGTGCCAGCAGCTCAATAACGGCTGAAAACACCATATATTTT
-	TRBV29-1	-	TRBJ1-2	CSVVPQGELNYGYTF	TGCAGCGTTGTCCCCCAGGGTGAACTTAATTATGGCTACACCTTC
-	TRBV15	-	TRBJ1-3	CATSRAVGGPGNTIYF	TGTGCCACCAGCAGAGCGGTAGGGGGGCCTGGAAACACCATATATTTT
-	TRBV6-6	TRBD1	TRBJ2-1	CASSLIEGQVNNEQFF	TGTGCCAGCAGTTTAATCGAGGGACAGGTTAACAATGAGCAGTTCTTC
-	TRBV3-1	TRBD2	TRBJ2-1	CASSQELAGVNEQFF	TGTGCCAGCAGCCAAGAGTTAGCGGGGGTCAATGAGCAGTTCTTC